This T cell receptor beta chain was identified during a study of blood T cells in healthy people across ages. Study overall: There was about one barcoded beta molecule captured by template switching per two T cells.

Study observations and caveats: With naive T cell percentage, TCR beta diversity showed a strong correlation.

Looked up from germline, CDR1 is MNHNS and CDR2 is SASEGT. The ends were cut back, 6 bases at V and 3 bases at J, with 12 bases in the middle. The CDR3 has 13 residues. A second PCR of about 7 to 12 cycles used a sample-barcoded 5' primer and a J-beta primer mix. Every cDNA molecule bore a tag from a template-switch adaptor containing 12 random nucleotides. MiXCR was run by TCRdb on the 5' RACE reads, yielding one entry per CDR3 protein. Of 590,000 or so distinct CDR3 sequences in the sample, roughly 30% were seen once. This clonotype was picked up a small number of times. What it recognizes is unknown. This may arise from a read error, as a much more abundant clone is one base away.

This receptor was identified in a woman older than 75 in good health. The V gene is TRBV6-1, the J gene TRBJ2-7; the D gene is possibly TRBD1 (5 bases). The sample taken for sequencing was blood. CDR3 in amino acids: CASRESQGYEQYF. The CDR3 DNA follows: TGTGCCAGCAGGGAAAGTCAGGGCTACGAGCAGTACTTC.